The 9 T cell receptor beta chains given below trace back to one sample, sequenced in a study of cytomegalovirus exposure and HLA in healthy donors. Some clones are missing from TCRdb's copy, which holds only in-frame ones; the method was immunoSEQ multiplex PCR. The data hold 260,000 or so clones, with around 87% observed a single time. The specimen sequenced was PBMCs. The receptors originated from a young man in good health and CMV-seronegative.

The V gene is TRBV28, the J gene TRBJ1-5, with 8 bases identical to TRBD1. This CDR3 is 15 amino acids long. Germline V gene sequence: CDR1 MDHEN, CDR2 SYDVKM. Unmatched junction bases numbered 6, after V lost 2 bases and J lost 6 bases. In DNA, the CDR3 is TGTGCCAGCAGTTTAGAAGGGACAGGTCTTCAGCCCCAGCATTTT. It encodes CASSLEGTGLQPQHF.

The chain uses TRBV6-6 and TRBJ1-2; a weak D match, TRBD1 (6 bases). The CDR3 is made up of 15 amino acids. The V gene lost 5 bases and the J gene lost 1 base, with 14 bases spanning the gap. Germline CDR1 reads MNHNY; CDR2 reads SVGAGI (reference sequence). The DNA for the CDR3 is TGTGCCAGCAGTAAGACGGACAGCCATAACTATGGCTACACCTTC. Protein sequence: CASSKTDSHNYGYTF.

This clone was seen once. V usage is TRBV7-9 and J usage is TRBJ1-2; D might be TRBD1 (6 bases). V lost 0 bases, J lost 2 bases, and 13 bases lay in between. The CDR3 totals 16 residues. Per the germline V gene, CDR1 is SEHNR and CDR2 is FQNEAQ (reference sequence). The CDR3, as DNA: TGTGCCAGCAGCTTAGCCCAGACAGGCAGGAACTATGGCTACACCTTC. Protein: CASSLAQTGRNYGYTF.

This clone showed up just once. CDR3 DNA: TGCGCCAGCAGCCGGGACACCGCAACTTATGGCTACACCTTC. It codes for CASSRDTATYGYTF. This chain links TRBV5-1 with TRBJ1-2; D perhaps matches TRBD1 (6 bases). V lost 4 bases and J 5 bases, leaving 15 bases between the germline ends. This CDR3 has 14 amino acids. In germline, CDR1 is SGHRS, CDR2 YFSETQ. Using reference TRBV5-1 and TRBJ1-2 for the parts outside the CDR3, the full variable domain is KAGVTQTPRYLIKTRGQQVTLSCSPISGHRSVSWYQQTPGQGLQFLFEYFSETQRNKGNFPGRFSGRQFSNSRSEMNVSTLELGDSALYLCASSRDTATYGYTFGSGTRLTVV.

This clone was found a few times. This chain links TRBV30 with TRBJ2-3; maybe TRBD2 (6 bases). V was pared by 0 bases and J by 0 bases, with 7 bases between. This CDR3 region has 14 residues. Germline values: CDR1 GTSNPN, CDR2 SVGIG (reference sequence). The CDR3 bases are TGTGCCTGGAGTGTCGGGACTAGCACAGATACGCAGTATTTT. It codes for CAWSVGTSTDTQYF. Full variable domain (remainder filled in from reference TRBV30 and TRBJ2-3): SQTIHQWPATLVQPVGSPLSLECTVEGTSNPNLYWYRQAAGRGLQLLFYSVGIGQISSEVPQNLSASRPQDRQFILSSKKLLLSDSGFYLCAWSVGTSTDTQYFGPGTRLTVL.

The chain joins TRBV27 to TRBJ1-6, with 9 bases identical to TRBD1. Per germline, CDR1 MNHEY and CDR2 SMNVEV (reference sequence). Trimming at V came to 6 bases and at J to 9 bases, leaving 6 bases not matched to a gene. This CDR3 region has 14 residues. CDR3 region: CASRTGDRASPLHF. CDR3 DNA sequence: TGTGCCAGCAGGACCGGGGACAGGGCTTCACCCCTCCACTTT.

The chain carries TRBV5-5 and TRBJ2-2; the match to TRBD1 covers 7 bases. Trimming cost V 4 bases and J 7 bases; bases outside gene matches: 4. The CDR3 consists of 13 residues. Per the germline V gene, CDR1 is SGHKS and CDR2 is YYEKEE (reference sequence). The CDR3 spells CASSTGVSGELFF. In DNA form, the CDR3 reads TGTGCCAGCAGCACAGGGGTAAGCGGGGAGCTGTTTTTT.

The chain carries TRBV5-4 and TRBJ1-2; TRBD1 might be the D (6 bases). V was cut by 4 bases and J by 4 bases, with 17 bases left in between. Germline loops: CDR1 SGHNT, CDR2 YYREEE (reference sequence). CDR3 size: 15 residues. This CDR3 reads CASSLKQGPVYGYTF. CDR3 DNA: TGTGCCAGCAGCCTAAAACAGGGCCCAGTCTATGGCTACACCTTC.

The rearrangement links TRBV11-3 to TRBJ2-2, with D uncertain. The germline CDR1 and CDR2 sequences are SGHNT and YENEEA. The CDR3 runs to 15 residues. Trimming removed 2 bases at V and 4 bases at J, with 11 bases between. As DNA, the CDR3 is TGTGCCAGCAGCTTAAGTGGGCTGGGCACCGGGGAGCTGTTTTTT. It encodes CASSLSGLGTGELFF.